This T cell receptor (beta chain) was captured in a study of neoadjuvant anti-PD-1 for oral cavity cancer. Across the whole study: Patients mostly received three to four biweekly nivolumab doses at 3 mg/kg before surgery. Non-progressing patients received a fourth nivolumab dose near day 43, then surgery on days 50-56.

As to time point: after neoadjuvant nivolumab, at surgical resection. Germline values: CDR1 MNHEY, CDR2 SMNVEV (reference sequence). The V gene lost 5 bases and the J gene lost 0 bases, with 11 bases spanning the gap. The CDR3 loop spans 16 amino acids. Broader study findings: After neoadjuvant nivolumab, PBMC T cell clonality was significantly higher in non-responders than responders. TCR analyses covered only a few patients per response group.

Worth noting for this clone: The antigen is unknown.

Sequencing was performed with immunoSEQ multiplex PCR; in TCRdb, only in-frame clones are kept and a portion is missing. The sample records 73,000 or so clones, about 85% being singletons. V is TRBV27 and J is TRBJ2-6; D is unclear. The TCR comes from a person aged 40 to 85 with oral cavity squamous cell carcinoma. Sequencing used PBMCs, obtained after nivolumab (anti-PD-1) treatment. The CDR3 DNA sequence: TGTGCCAGCAGTCCCATAGCCCACTCTGGGGCCAACGTCCTGACTTTC. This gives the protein CASSPIAHSGANVLTF.